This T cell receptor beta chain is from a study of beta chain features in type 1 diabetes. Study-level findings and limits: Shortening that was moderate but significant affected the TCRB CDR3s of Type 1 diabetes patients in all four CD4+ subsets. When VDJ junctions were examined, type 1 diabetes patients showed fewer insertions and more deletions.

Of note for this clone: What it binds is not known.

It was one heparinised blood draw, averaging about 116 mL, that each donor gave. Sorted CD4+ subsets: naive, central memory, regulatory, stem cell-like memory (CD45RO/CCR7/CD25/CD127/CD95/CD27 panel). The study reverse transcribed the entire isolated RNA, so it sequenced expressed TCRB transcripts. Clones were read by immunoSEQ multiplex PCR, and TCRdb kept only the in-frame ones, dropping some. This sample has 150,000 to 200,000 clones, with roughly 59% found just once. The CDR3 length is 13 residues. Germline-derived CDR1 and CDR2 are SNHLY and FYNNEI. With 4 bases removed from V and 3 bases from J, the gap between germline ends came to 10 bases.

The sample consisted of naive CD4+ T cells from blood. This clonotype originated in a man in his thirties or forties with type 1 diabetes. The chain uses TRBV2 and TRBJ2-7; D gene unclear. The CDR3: CASSVFENYEQYF. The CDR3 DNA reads TGTGCCAGCAGTGTCTTCGAGAACTACGAGCAGTACTTC.